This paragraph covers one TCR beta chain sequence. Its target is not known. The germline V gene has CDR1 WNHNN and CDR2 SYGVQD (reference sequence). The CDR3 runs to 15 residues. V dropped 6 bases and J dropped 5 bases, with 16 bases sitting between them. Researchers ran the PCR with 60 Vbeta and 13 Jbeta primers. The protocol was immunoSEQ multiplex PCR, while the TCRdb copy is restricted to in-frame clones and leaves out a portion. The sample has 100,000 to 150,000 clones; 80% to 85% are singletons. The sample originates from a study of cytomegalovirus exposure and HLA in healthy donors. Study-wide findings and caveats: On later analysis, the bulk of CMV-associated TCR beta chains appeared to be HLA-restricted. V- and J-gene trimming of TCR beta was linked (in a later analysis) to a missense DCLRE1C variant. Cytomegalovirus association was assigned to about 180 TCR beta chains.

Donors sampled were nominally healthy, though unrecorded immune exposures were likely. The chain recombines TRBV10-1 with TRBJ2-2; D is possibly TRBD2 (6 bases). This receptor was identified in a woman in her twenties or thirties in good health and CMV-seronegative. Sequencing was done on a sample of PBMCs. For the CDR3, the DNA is TGCGCCAGCAGCCACCCTACCCGGGGGACCGGGGAGCTGTTTTTT. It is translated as CASSHPTRGTGELFF.